One sample yielded the 19 T cell receptor beta chains listed below, sequenced in a study of T cell responses to AZD1222 COVID-19 vaccine. The repertoire was sequenced with immunoSEQ multiplex PCR; TCRdb's copy has only in-frame clones and lacks some. The table lists around 150,000 clones, approximately 91% of them singletons. Sequencing was performed on peripheral blood, taken 28 days after the second AZD1222 dose. Receptors originate from an adult who received the AZD1222 COVID-19 vaccine.

This clone was observed a handful of times. The junction differs from germline at one of its ends, possibly a read error. The chain has TRBV7-7 and TRBJ2-7; TRBD1 matches 8 bases. This CDR3 spans 13 amino acids. Germline V lookup: CDR1 SSHAT, CDR2 FNYEAQ (reference sequence). Here the CDR3 reads CASSGQGAKEQYF. The CDR3 bases are TGTGCTAGCAGCGGGCAGGGGGCGAAAGAGCAGTACTTC.

This chain joins TRBV6-5 and TRBJ1-2, with 8 bases that match TRBD1. The CDR3 totals 15 residues. From germline, CDR1 is MNHEY and CDR2 SVGAGI. The ends lost 4 bases at V and 4 bases at J; junction bases unmatched: 8. The CDR3: CASSSLGQGSYGYTF. For the CDR3, the DNA is TGTGCCAGCAGTTCTCTTGGACAGGGCTCCTATGGCTACACCTTC.

The chain employs TRBV5-1 and TRBJ1-4; D not certain. V was trimmed by 2 bases and J by 8 bases, leaving 10 bases between them. There are 13 residues in the CDR3. CDR1 is SGHRS, CDR2 YFSETQ, per germline. The chain's CDR3 is CASSFLGNEKLFF. In DNA, the CDR3 is TGCGCCAGCAGCTTTCTCGGTAACGAAAAACTGTTTTTT.

V usage is TRBV30 and J usage is TRBJ2-1, with 9 bases aligning to TRBD1. Germline V lookup: CDR1 GTSNPN, CDR2 SVGIG (reference sequence). The CDR3 runs to 15 residues. V dropped 6 bases and J dropped 2; count of bases not matched to a gene: 8. The chain's CDR3 is CACGRGQGTYNEQFF. CDR3 bases: TGTGCCTGTGGTAGGGGACAGGGAACCTACAATGAGCAGTTCTTC.

This clone showed up just once. The chain uses TRBV19 and TRBJ1-3; possible D gene TRBD1, 5 bases. This CDR3 has 12 amino acids. The germline gives CDR1 LNHDA, CDR2 SQIVND (reference sequence). The V end was cut by 9 bases, the J end by 8 bases, with 14 bases between. DNA for the CDR3: TGTGCCAGCGGGACTGGGGACTACACCATATATTTT. It yields the protein CASGTGDYTIYF.

The chain combines TRBV2 with TRBJ2-3; D is undetermined. The CDR3 covers 12 residues. Trimming stripped 8 bases from V and 3 bases from J, with 9 bases between. The germline V gene encodes CDR1 SNHLY and CDR2 FYNNEI. As DNA, the CDR3 is TGTGCCAGCGGCATGTTGACAGATACGCAGTATTTT. Translation gives CASGMLTDTQYF.

This rearrangement joins TRBV5-4 to TRBJ2-2, with D possibly TRBD2 on 6 matching bases. The germline CDR1 and CDR2 sequences are SGHNT and YYREEE (reference sequence). This CDR3 is 13 amino acids long. Trimming left V 7 bases short and J 2 bases short, with 9 bases between. CDR3 loop: CASGTPNTGELFF. The DNA of the CDR3 is TGTGCCAGCGGGACTCCTAACACCGGGGAGCTGTTTTTT.

This rearrangement joins TRBV7-9 to TRBJ1-6; 7 nucleotides match TRBD1. V lost 11 bases to trimming and J lost 5 bases; unmatched junction nucleotides: 9. The CDR3 has 14 amino acids. CDR1 is SEHNR and CDR2 is FQNEAQ in the germline V gene (reference sequence). The CDR3 sequence is CAGSGGGHNSPLHF. CDR3 nucleotides: TGTGCCGGGTCAGGGGGGGGCCATAATTCACCCCTCCACTTT.

Points on this clone: Other DNA sequences within the sample encode an identical CDR3. The chain uses TRBV5-4 and TRBJ1-1; D might be TRBD1 (5 bases). V shed 7 bases and J shed 5 bases, with 24 bases lying between them. CDR1 is SGHNT and CDR2 is YYREEE in the germline V gene (reference sequence). The CDR3 is 16 amino acids. CDR3 amino acids: CASLLGGDGKETEAFF. The CDR3 bases are TGTGCCAGCCTTTTGGGGGGAGACGGTAAGGAGACTGAAGCTTTCTTT.

The chain links TRBV11-2 to TRBJ2-1, with a possible D match to TRBD2 (5 bases). The germline V gene has CDR1 SGHAT and CDR2 FQNNGV. The V end was cut by 4 bases, the J end by 9 bases, with 25 bases between. The CDR3 is 17 residues long. The CDR3 sequence: CASSSRLGAVSIGEQFF. The CDR3 nucleotides read TGTGCCAGCAGCTCAAGGTTGGGAGCGGTTTCGATTGGTGAGCAGTTCTTC.

The V call is TRBV27, the J call TRBJ2-4; TRBD1 agrees at 7 bases. Germline lookup yields CDR1 MNHEY and CDR2 SMNVEV (reference sequence). Unmatched junction bases numbered 6, after V lost 8 bases and J lost 8 bases. This CDR3 has 12 amino acids. CDR3 in DNA: TGTGCCAGCGGACAGGCTCGACACATTCAGTACTTC. Translated: CASGQARHIQYF.

The chain joins TRBV2 to TRBJ1-1; TRBD1 is a possible D gene (5 bases). Germline V gene sequence: CDR1 SNHLY, CDR2 FYNNEI. This CDR3 comprises 18 residues. V dropped 4 bases and J dropped 1 base, with 22 bases sitting between them. The CDR3 spells CASSAGPGRELRNTEAFF. Here the CDR3 DNA reads TGTGCCAGCAGTGCTGGGCCCGGCAGGGAATTAAGGAACACTGAAGCTTTCTTT. The complete variable domain, with remaining parts taken from reference TRBV2 and TRBJ1-1, reads EPEVTQTPSHQVTQMGQEVILRCVPISNHLYFYWYRQILGQKVEFLVSFYNNEISEKSEIFDDQFSVERPDGSNFTLKIRSTKLEDSAMYFCASSAGPGRELRNTEAFFGQGTRLTVV.

V usage is TRBV4-1 and J usage is TRBJ1-4; D is perhaps TRBD1 (5 bases). Germline CDR1 reads MGHRA; CDR2 reads YSYEKL. The CDR3 contains 16 residues. V gave up 0 bases and J gave up 1 base, with 9 bases separating them. Here the CDR3 reads CASSQERDRTNEKLFF. The CDR3 nucleotides are TGCGCCAGCAGCCAAGAAAGGGACCGAACTAATGAAAAACTGTTTTTT.

The gene calls are TRBV11-2 and TRBJ2-7; the D is unclear. CDR3 length: 13 residues. Germline V gene data show CDR1 as SGHAT and CDR2 as FQNNGV. Trimming removed 5 bases at V and 5 bases at J, with 13 bases between. CDR3 amino acids: CASSPQPRDEQYF. DNA of the CDR3: TGTGCCAGCAGCCCCCAGCCCCGCGACGAGCAGTACTTC.

J is TRBJ2-7 and V is TRBV5-5, with D unresolved. CDR3 length: 13 amino acids. V lost 4 bases and J 7 bases, leaving 15 bases between the germline ends. Looked up from germline, CDR1 is SGHKS and CDR2 is YYEKEE (reference sequence). CDR3 nucleotides: TGTGCCAGCAGCCCCGAGTTCCCACGGGAGCAGTACTTC. Translating it yields CASSPEFPREQYF.

The CDR3 sequence is CASSPGEGYGYTF. CDR3 sequence (DNA): TGTGCCAGCTCACCAGGGGAAGGCTATGGCTACACCTTC. V is TRBV18 and J is TRBJ1-2; D uncertain. This CDR3 has 13 residues. Germline loops: CDR1 KGHSH, CDR2 LQKENI. Deletions cut 2 bases from V and 4 bases from J, with 8 bases between.

This rearrangement joins TRBV20-1 to TRBJ1-2; D gene uncertain. The germline CDR1 and CDR2 sequences are DFQATT and SNEGSKA (reference sequence). V was cut by 3 bases and J by 4 bases, with 15 bases left in between. The length of the CDR3 is 14 residues. The CDR3 nucleotides read TGCAGTGCTAGTACCCCCGCTGGCGCCTATGGCTACACCTTC. Its translation: CSASTPAGAYGYTF.

The chain carries TRBV5-1 and TRBJ1-1; D gene unclear. Trimming stripped 5 bases from V and 3 bases from J, with 11 bases between. This CDR3 comprises 13 residues. The germline CDR1 and CDR2 sequences are SGHRS and YFSETQ. CDR3: CASRDLLDTEAFF. CDR3 sequence (DNA): TGCGCCAGCAGGGACCTCCTGGACACTGAAGCTTTCTTT.

The chain employs TRBV7-9 and TRBJ1-5; D ambiguous. The length of the CDR3 is 15 residues. Germline V gene data show CDR1 as SEHNR and CDR2 as FQNEAQ (reference sequence). V gave up 2 bases and J gave up 0 bases, with 8 bases separating them. CDR3 sequence: CASSLFGDSNQPQHF. Here the CDR3 DNA reads TGTGCCAGCAGCTTATTTGGGGATAGCAATCAGCCCCAGCATTTT.